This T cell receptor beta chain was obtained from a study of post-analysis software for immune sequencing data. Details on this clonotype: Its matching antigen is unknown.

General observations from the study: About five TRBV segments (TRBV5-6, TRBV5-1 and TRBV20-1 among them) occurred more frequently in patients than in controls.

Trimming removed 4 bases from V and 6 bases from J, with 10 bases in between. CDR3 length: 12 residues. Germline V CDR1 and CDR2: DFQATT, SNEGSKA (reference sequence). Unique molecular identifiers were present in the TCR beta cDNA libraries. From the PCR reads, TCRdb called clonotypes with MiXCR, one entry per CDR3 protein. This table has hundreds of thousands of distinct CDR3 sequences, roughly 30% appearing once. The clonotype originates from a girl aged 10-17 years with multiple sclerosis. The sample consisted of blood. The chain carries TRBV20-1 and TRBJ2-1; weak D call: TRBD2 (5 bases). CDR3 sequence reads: CSATRSGNEQFF. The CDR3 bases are TGCAGTGCTACCCGAAGCGGCAATGAGCAGTTCTTC.